What follows are 22 T cell receptor beta chains derived from one specimen sequenced in a study of T cells in Graves' hyperthyroidism and ophthalmopathy. RNA transcripts gave rise to amplified TCR beta CDR3 regions. The HTBI primer set was used in a first-round RT-PCR of the TCR CDR3. TCRdb re-called the multiplex PCR reads with MiXCR, one entry per CDR3 protein. This table holds hundreds of thousands of distinct CDR3 sequences, 11% to 15% found once. Sequenced sample: blood. These receptors all stem from a man aged 45-60 years with Graves' ophthalmopathy.

The chain recombines TRBV10-2 with TRBJ2-7; 8 bases align to TRBD1. Germline trimming cut 5 bases from V and 6 bases from J; bases unmatched to any gene: 9. The CDR3 contains 14 residues. Germline lookup yields CDR1 WSHSY and CDR2 SAAADI. CDR3 nucleotide sequence: TGCGCCAGCAGTCCGACGACAGGGGCGTCCGAGCAGTACTTC. It translates to CASSPTTGASEQYF.

The chain is built from TRBV29-1 and TRBJ2-2; 8 bases map to TRBD1. The CDR3 loop spans 16 amino acids. Per the germline V gene, CDR1 is SQVTM and CDR2 is ANQGSEA. With 3 bases clipped from V and 0 bases from J, the junction kept 6 bases outside the gene matches. The CDR3 loop reads CSVDSGGLSNTGELFF. Written as DNA, the CDR3 is TGCAGCGTTGATTCAGGGGGCCTTTCGAACACCGGGGAGCTGTTTTTT.

This clonotype has at least ten counts. The chain is built from TRBV5-1 and TRBJ1-5; 7 positions agree with TRBD1. The CDR3 contains 14 residues. Trimming took 4 bases from V and 7 from J; bases not matched to a gene: 8. CDR1 and CDR2 (germline): SGHRS, YFSETQ. For the CDR3, the DNA is TGCGCCAGCAGCCATATCGAGGGGGCCCAGCCCCAGCATTTT. Translation gives CASSHIEGAQPQHF.

Of note for this clonotype: A much larger clone is a single base away; this may be a read error. This CDR3 fails to terminate in the conserved phenylalanine or tryptophan, so it likely reflects a read error. The chain is built from TRBV28 and TRBJ2-7; tentative D call: TRBD1 (5 bases). V was shortened by 3 bases and J by 3 bases, with 21 bases between the two germline ends. This CDR3 has 17 residues. Germline assignment: CDR1 MDHEN and CDR2 SYDVKM. CDR3 region: CASSLAGSWGTRYEQYL. DNA of the CDR3: TGTGCCAGCAGTTTGGCAGGGTCGTGGGGAACTCGCTACGAGCAGTACCTC.

This clonotype showed up just once. The chain is built from TRBV20-1 and TRBJ2-1; 8 bases fit TRBD2. This CDR3 has 13 amino acids. J gave up 3 bases and V 5 bases, and 3 bases lay outside the gene matches. Per germline, CDR1 DFQATT and CDR2 SNEGSKA (reference sequence). CDR3 region: CSALTSGYNEQFF. CDR3 DNA sequence: TGCAGTGCTTTAACTAGCGGCTACAATGAGCAGTTCTTC.

This clonotype occurred a few times. The V gene is TRBV19, the J gene TRBJ2-3; D tentatively fits TRBD1 or TRBD2 (5 bases each). The germline gives CDR1 LNHDA, CDR2 SQIVND (reference sequence). The CDR3 is 16 residues long. The germline V and J ends were trimmed by 1 base and 4 bases, with 15 bases remaining between them. CDR3 bases: TGTGCCAGTAGTATAGGGGACGCAATACGGTCAGATACGCAGTATTTT. Amino acids: CASSIGDAIRSDTQYF. The variable domain in full, with the rest retrieved from reference TRBV19 and TRBJ2-3, is DGGITQSPKYLFRKEGQNVTLSCEQNLNHDAMYWYRQDPGQGLRLIYYSQIVNDFQKGDIAEGYSVSREKKESFPLTVTSAQKNPTAFYLCASSIGDAIRSDTQYFGPGTRLTVL.

This clonotype showed up just once. This chain uses TRBV9 with TRBJ1-6, with D hard to call. This CDR3 has 15 residues. V lost 0 bases to trimming and J lost 8 bases, with 12 bases between them. Germline CDR1 is SGDLS and CDR2 is YYNGEE. The CDR3 here is CASSVGLPSDSPLHF. The CDR3 region has the DNA TGTGCCAGCAGCGTAGGTCTGCCCTCAGATTCACCCCTCCACTTT.

This sequence joins TRBV29-1 and TRBJ2-7, with 8 bases identical to TRBD2. Germline V gene data show CDR1 as SQVTM and CDR2 as ANQGSEA. Trimming took 6 bases from V and 2 from J; bases not matched to a gene: 9. The CDR3 covers 14 residues. CDR3 amino acids: CSVVPTSAAYEQYF. The CDR3 nucleotides are TGCAGCGTCGTACCGACTAGCGCTGCCTACGAGCAGTACTTC.

The J gene is TRBJ2-1, the V gene TRBV10-1, with TRBD1 as a possible D gene (5 bases). The ends were cut back, 6 bases at V and 7 bases at J, with 16 bases in the middle. The CDR3 loop spans 14 amino acids. CDR1 is WNHNN and CDR2 is SYGVQD in the germline V gene (reference sequence). CDR3 sequence (DNA): TGCGCCAGCAGGTCGGGTGGGCCAGGGAATGAGCAGTTCTTC. It codes for CASRSGGPGNEQFF.

J is TRBJ2-7 and V is TRBV7-9, with D perhaps assigned TRBD1 or TRBD2 (5 bases each). The V gene lost 5 bases and the J gene lost 4 bases, with 18 bases spanning the gap. Germline V gene lookup returns CDR1 SEHNR and CDR2 FQNEAQ (reference sequence). The CDR3 runs 15 residues. The CDR3 nucleotides are TGTGCCAGCAGCCCACCGGTTGAGGGGTTGTACGAGCAGTACTTC. This encodes CASSPPVEGLYEQYF.

The rearrangement uses TRBV19 and TRBJ2-7; perhaps D is TRBD1 or TRBD2 (5 bases each). Germline CDR1 is LNHDA and CDR2 is SQIVND (reference sequence). Trimming removed 2 bases from V and 5 bases from J, with 7 bases in between. The CDR3 has 12 residues. The DNA for the CDR3 is TGTGCCAGTAGTATAAGAGGGGACGAGCAGTACTTC. Its translation is CASSIRGDEQYF. Variable domain in full (rest from reference TRBV19 and TRBJ2-7): DGGITQSPKYLFRKEGQNVTLSCEQNLNHDAMYWYRQDPGQGLRLIYYSQIVNDFQKGDIAEGYSVSREKKESFPLTVTSAQKNPTAFYLCASSIRGDEQYFGPGTRLTVT.

This clonotype was recorded many times. The V gene is TRBV10-3, the J gene TRBJ2-7; 7 nucleotides match TRBD1. Germline V gene data show CDR1 as ENHRY and CDR2 as SYGVKD. V shed 6 bases, J shed 5 bases, and the junction held 7 bases outside the gene matches. The CDR3 runs to 13 residues. The CDR3 region has the DNA TGTGCCATCAGAAAAACAGGGGCCCACGAGCAGTACTTC. Protein sequence: CAIRKTGAHEQYF.

The V call is TRBV7-2, the J call TRBJ2-3; 9 bases agree with TRBD1. J lost 3 bases, V lost 5 bases, and 3 bases had no gene match. The CDR3 length is 14 residues. Germline V gene sequence: CDR1 SGHTA, CDR2 FQGNSA. For the CDR3, the DNA is TGTGCCAGCAGCACAGGGGGCTGGACAGATACGCAGTATTTT. It yields the protein CASSTGGWTDTQYF.

This clonotype was seen at least ten times. DNA of the CDR3: TGTGCCTGGAGTCGCGTCCGACAGGGAAGGTGGACTGAAGCTTTCTTT. It translates to CAWSRVRQGRWTEAFF. This chain links TRBV30 with TRBJ1-1, with TRBD1 identical over 7 bases. CDR1 and CDR2 from the germline V gene are GTSNPN and SVGIG (reference sequence). V lost 2 bases, J lost 5 bases, and 14 bases stayed unmatched. The CDR3 has 16 amino acids. The whole variable domain, remainder taken from reference TRBV30 and TRBJ1-1, is SQTIHQWPATLVQPVGSPLSLECTVEGTSNPNLYWYRQAAGRGLQLLFYSVGIGQISSEVPQNLSASRPQDRQFILSSKKLLLSDSGFYLCAWSRVRQGRWTEAFFGQGTRLTVV.

This clonotype was observed a handful of times. V is TRBV7-2 and J is TRBJ1-1, with D possibly matching TRBD1 (6 bases). The CDR3 extends over 16 amino acids. The germline V gene has CDR1 SGHTA and CDR2 FQGNSA. V lost 7 bases and J 5 bases, leaving 23 bases between the germline ends. CDR3 sequence reads: CASNLVSGGRGTEAFF. CDR3 DNA: TGTGCCAGCAACCTCGTGAGCGGGGGGCGAGGGACTGAAGCTTTCTTT.

The J gene is TRBJ1-4, the V gene TRBV29-1; 7 nucleotides align to TRBD1. V shed 2 bases and J 5 bases; nucleotides not matched to a gene: 5. Germline V gene data show CDR1 as SQVTM and CDR2 as ANQGSEA. The CDR3 loop spans 14 amino acids. CDR3 in DNA: TGCAGCGTTGAATATGCGGGACAGAATGAAAAACTGTTTTTT. Encoded protein: CSVEYAGQNEKLFF. The full variable domain, with the rest looked up from reference TRBV29-1 and TRBJ1-4, is SAVISQKPSRDICQRGTSLTIQCQVDSQVTMMFWYRQQPGQSLTLIATANQGSEATYESGFVIDKFPISRPNLTFSTLTVSNMSPEDSSIYLCSVEYAGQNEKLFFGSGTQLSVL.

This clonotype was observed at least ten times. The V and J genes are TRBV18 and TRBJ1-1; 9 bases match TRBD1. From germline, CDR1 is KGHSH and CDR2 LQKENI. The CDR3 length is 16 residues. After removal of 4 bases from V and 1 base from J, the junction contained 7 bases not matched to a gene. The CDR3 nucleotides read TGTGCCAGCTCACGCCCGGGACAGGGAGGGAACACTGAAGCTTTCTTT. Translation: CASSRPGQGGNTEAFF.

This clonotype was detected ten times or more. This chain uses TRBV11-2 with TRBJ2-7, with 7 positions matching TRBD1. The CDR3 totals 16 residues. Germline CDR1 reads SGHAT; CDR2 reads FQNNGV. With V trimmed by 4 bases and J by 0 bases, 9 bases remained unmatched. For the CDR3, the DNA is TGTGCCAGCAGCTCATACAGGGGTCTGAGCTCCTACGAGCAGTACTTC. Translation: CASSSYRGLSSYEQYF.

This clonotype was found many times. V and J are TRBV20-1 and TRBJ2-7; TRBD2 matches 10 bases. V was pared by 5 bases and J by 7 bases, with 14 bases of the junction left unmatched. Germline CDR1 reads DFQATT; CDR2 reads SNEGSKA (reference sequence). The CDR3 runs to 15 residues. The CDR3 DNA is TGCAGTGCTGCATTCAAAGCGGGAGGGCCCGGAGAGCAGTACTTC. It specifies CSAAFKAGGPGEQYF.

The rearrangement uses TRBV4-1 and TRBJ2-7; possible D gene TRBD2, 5 bases. The CDR3 runs 17 residues. Germline V gene lookup returns CDR1 MGHRA and CDR2 YSYEKL. The V end was cut by 4 bases, the J end by 1 base, with 20 bases between. The DNA for the CDR3 is TGCGCCAGCAGCCCAACCTCCGGAGGACGGTCATCCTACGAGCAGTACTTC. It encodes CASSPTSGGRSSYEQYF.

The gene calls are TRBV7-2 and TRBJ2-1, with 12 positions matching TRBD2. J lost 8 bases, V lost 0 bases, and 5 bases had no gene match. The germline V gene encodes CDR1 SGHTA and CDR2 FQGNSA. The CDR3 runs to 16 residues. The CDR3 reads CASSLASSGGGDEQFF. CDR3 DNA sequence: TGTGCCAGCAGCTTAGCCTCTAGCGGGGGGGGGGATGAGCAGTTCTTC. Together with reference TRBV7-2 and TRBJ2-1, the CDR3 gives the full variable domain: GAGVSQSPSNKVTEKGKDVELRCDPISGHTALYWYRQSLGQGLEFLIYFQGNSAPDKSGLPSDRFSAERTGGSVSTLTIQRTQQEDSAVYLCASSLASSGGGDEQFFGPGTRLTVL.

Worth noting for this clonotype: The conserved phenylalanine or tryptophan is not found at the CDR3 terminus, so this likely reflects a read error. The chain has TRBV9 and TRBJ2-5, with D possibly TRBD1 on 6 matching bases. The CDR3 is 15 amino acids. Deletions cut 2 bases from V and 1 base from J, with 12 bases between. Germline values: CDR1 SGDLS, CDR2 YYNGEE. DNA for the CDR3: TGTGCCAGCAGCGTCGGTAACAGGGCCCAAGAGACCCAGTACTCC. Its protein is CASSVGNRAQETQYS.